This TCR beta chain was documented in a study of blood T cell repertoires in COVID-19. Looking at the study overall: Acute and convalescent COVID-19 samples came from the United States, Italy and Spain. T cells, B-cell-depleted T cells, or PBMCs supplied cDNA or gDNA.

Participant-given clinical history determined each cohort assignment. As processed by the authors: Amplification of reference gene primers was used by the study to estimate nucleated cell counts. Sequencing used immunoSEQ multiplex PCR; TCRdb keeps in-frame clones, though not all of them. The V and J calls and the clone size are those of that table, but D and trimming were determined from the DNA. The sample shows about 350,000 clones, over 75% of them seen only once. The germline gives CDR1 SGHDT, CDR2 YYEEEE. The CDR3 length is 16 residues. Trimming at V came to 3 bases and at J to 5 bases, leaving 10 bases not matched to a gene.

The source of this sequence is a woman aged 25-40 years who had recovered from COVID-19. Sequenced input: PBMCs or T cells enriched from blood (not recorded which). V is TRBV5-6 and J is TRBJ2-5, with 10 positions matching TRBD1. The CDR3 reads CASSYQTGGPRETQYF. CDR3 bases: TGTGCCAGCAGCTACCAGACAGGGGGCCCTAGGGAGACCCAGTACTTC.